Below are 24 T cell receptor beta chains sequenced from a single sample in a study of early T cells in non-severe SARS-CoV-2 infection. TCRdb reprocessed the 5' RACE reads with MiXCR, giving one entry per CDR3 protein. The table records tens of thousands of distinct CDR3 sequences, about 10% of them present only once. Sequences were obtained from whole blood. All receptors come from an adult who was a healthcare worker with PCR-confirmed SARS-CoV-2 infection or an uninfected control (not recorded which).

This clonotype was seen a few times. V and J are TRBV15 and TRBJ2-4, with D perhaps given as TRBD1 or TRBD2 (5 bases each). The CDR3 extends over 12 amino acids. V was cut by 0 bases and J by 12 bases, with 9 bases left in between. CDR1 and CDR2 (germline): LNHNV, YYDKDF (reference sequence). CDR3 coding DNA: TGTGCCACCAGCAGAGATGGGACGGATCAGTACTTC. Translating it yields CATSRDGTDQYF.

This clonotype was recorded many times. The CDR3 sequence: CATAPRDSGADTQYF. DNA of the CDR3: TGTGCCACCGCCCCCAGGGACTCAGGGGCAGATACGCAGTATTTT. The chain couples TRBV24-1 to TRBJ2-3, with D perhaps TRBD1 or TRBD2 (6 bases each). V was trimmed by 9 bases and J by 4 bases, leaving 19 bases between them. This CDR3 spans 15 amino acids. Germline V gene sequence: CDR1 KGHDR, CDR2 SFDVKD.

This clonotype was counted between two and nine times. The genes are TRBV20-1 and TRBJ2-7; 7 bases map to TRBD1. The CDR3 is 13 amino acids. V trimming: 3 bases; J trimming: 5 bases; junction bases outside the gene matches: 7. CDR1 is DFQATT and CDR2 is SNEGSKA in the germline V gene (reference sequence). CDR3 sequence reads: CSASSTGYDEQYF. The CDR3 nucleotides are TGCAGTGCTAGCTCGACAGGGTACGACGAGCAGTACTTC.

In its sample, this clonotype was seen many times. The chain joins TRBV12-5 to TRBJ1-2; 7 nucleotides align to TRBD1. The CDR3 runs to 13 residues. The trim removed 1 base at V and 4 bases at J, leaving 0 bases unmatched. The germline CDR1 and CDR2 sequences are LGHNT and FRNRAP. CDR3 sequence: CASGLGQGYGYTF. The DNA for the CDR3 is TGTGCTAGTGGTTTGGGACAGGGCTATGGCTACACCTTC.

This sequence joins TRBV9 and TRBJ2-1; D is ambiguous. The CDR3 has 14 amino acids. V was trimmed by 4 bases and J by 4 bases, leaving 12 bases between them. Germline-derived CDR1 and CDR2 are SGDLS and YYNGEE. Here the CDR3 reads CASSPKPRYNEQFF. CDR3 nucleotide sequence: TGTGCCAGCAGCCCCAAGCCTAGGTACAATGAGCAGTTCTTC.

The CDR3 region has the DNA TGCGCCAGCAGCTTGGACGGCAGACCGAACACTGAAGCTTTCTTT. Its protein product is CASSLDGRPNTEAFF. The chain uses TRBV5-1 and TRBJ1-1; D gene uncertain. The CDR3 totals 15 residues. Germline V gene data show CDR1 as SGHRS and CDR2 as YFSETQ. V dropped 0 bases and J dropped 1 base, with 10 bases sitting between them.

This clonotype came up a few times. J is TRBJ2-7 and V is TRBV7-6; 7 nucleotides align to TRBD1. The junction had 4 bases not matched to a gene; V was cut back by 1 base and J by 1 base. The CDR3 covers 15 residues. CDR1 is SGHVS and CDR2 is FNYEAQ in the germline V gene. For the CDR3, the DNA is TGTGCCAGCAGCTTAGATGAGGGGGCGTCCTACGAGCAGTACTTC. Encoded protein: CASSLDEGASYEQYF. The variable domain in full, completed from reference TRBV7-6 and TRBJ2-7, reads GAGVSQSPRYKVTKRGQDVALRCDPISGHVSLYWYRQALGQGPEFLTYFNYEAQQDKSGLPNDRFSAERPEGSISTLTIQRTEQRDSAMYRCASSLDEGASYEQYFGPGTRLTVT.

This clonotype was detected ten times or more. V is TRBV5-6 and J is TRBJ2-7; TRBD2 might be the D (5 bases). Trimming cost V 4 bases and J 2 bases, with 10 bases left between them. The CDR3 runs 13 residues. Germline V gene data show CDR1 as SGHDT and CDR2 as YYEEEE. The DNA for the CDR3 is TGTGCCAGCAGCCGGGATAGAACCTACGAGCAGTACTTC. Translating gives CASSRDRTYEQYF.

This clonotype was counted only a few times. V usage is TRBV4-3 and J usage is TRBJ2-3; TRBD1 or TRBD2 may be the D gene (5 bases each). The CDR3 is 14 residues long. CDR1 LGHNA and CDR2 YSLEER come from the germline V gene. Trimming removed 0 bases at V and 8 bases at J, with 12 bases between. The CDR3 DNA sequence: TGCGCCAGCAGCCAAGACCCGGGGCCGGTTACGCAGTATTTT. Its protein is CASSQDPGPVTQYF.

The rearrangement links TRBV10-2 to TRBJ1-1; 10 positions match TRBD1. Germline V gene sequence: CDR1 WSHSY, CDR2 SAAADI. This CDR3 is built from 14 residues. J lost 4 bases, V lost 6 bases, and 5 bases had no gene match. CDR3 sequence reads: CASRDRGTATEAFF. CDR3 in DNA: TGCGCCAGCAGGGACAGGGGGACGGCCACTGAAGCTTTCTTT.

This clonotype was seen repeatedly, ten times or more. The J gene is TRBJ2-4, the V gene TRBV4-1; 11 bases are shared with TRBD1. This CDR3 comprises 18 residues. J lost 0 bases, V lost 4 bases, and 8 bases had no gene match. Germline V CDR1 and CDR2: MGHRA, YSYEKL. CDR3: CASSPGQGAQEAKNIQYF. CDR3 sequence (DNA): TGCGCCAGCAGCCCCGGACAGGGGGCGCAGGAAGCCAAAAACATTCAGTACTTC.

The V call is TRBV6-5, the J call TRBJ2-2; 7 bases agree with TRBD1. Looked up from germline, CDR1 is MNHEY and CDR2 is SVGAGI. The CDR3 contains 15 residues. V shed 6 bases and J 0 bases; nucleotides not matched to a gene: 4. The CDR3 is CASSLQGANTGELFF. The CDR3 nucleotides read TGTGCCAGCAGCCTCCAGGGGGCGAACACCGGGGAGCTGTTTTTT.

J is TRBJ2-3 and V is TRBV3-1; 8 bases map to TRBD2. V trimming: 0 bases; J trimming: 5 bases; junction bases outside the gene matches: 4. Germline V lookup: CDR1 LGHDT, CDR2 YNNKEL (reference sequence). The CDR3 extends over 15 amino acids. This CDR3 reads CASSQEAGAIDTQYF. In DNA form, the CDR3 reads TGTGCCAGCAGCCAAGAAGCGGGGGCAATAGATACGCAGTATTTT.

Comment on this clonotype: A single base separates this from a much larger clone, so it may be a read error. CDR3 nucleotide sequence: TGCAGTGCCTCGCCTAGGCCGGAAGGGTGCGAGCAGTACTTC. Encoded protein: CSASPRPEGCEQYF. The rearrangement uses TRBV20-1 and TRBJ2-7; D ambiguous. The V end was cut by 6 bases, the J end by 6 bases, with 21 bases between. This CDR3 is 14 amino acids long. CDR1 DFQATT and CDR2 SNEGSKA come from the germline V gene (reference sequence).

This clonotype came up many times. This chain joins TRBV11-2 and TRBJ2-7, with D maybe TRBD2 (6 bases). The CDR3 sequence is 16 residues long. Germline values: CDR1 SGHAT, CDR2 FQNNGV. V was cut by 0 bases and J by 5 bases, with 17 bases left in between. The CDR3 is CASSLEPWPGSHEQYF. The CDR3 DNA follows: TGTGCCAGCAGCTTAGAGCCATGGCCCGGGAGCCACGAGCAGTACTTC.

This clonotype was seen repeatedly, ten times or more. The V gene is TRBV19, the J gene TRBJ1-6; possibly TRBD1 for D (5 bases). Trimming cost V 1 base and J 9 bases, with 13 bases left between them. This CDR3 has 15 amino acids. The germline V gene has CDR1 LNHDA and CDR2 SQIVND (reference sequence). The CDR3 nucleotides read TGTGCCAGTAGTATAGGGCGGGACTGGAGTTCACCCCTCCACTTT. This sequence encodes CASSIGRDWSSPLHF.

The chain is built from TRBV18 and TRBJ1-1, with D possibly TRBD1 on 6 matching bases. V was clipped by 3 bases and J by 6 bases, with 8 bases between them. The CDR3 sequence is 12 residues long. Germline V gene sequence: CDR1 KGHSH, CDR2 LQKENI. CDR3 protein: CASSPDSPEAFF. CDR3 coding DNA: TGTGCCAGCTCACCGGACAGCCCTGAAGCTTTCTTT.

This clonotype appeared a few times. CDR3 in amino acids: CASSNGRASMNTEAFF. As DNA, the CDR3 is TGTGCCAGCAGCAACGGCCGAGCCAGCATGAACACTGAAGCTTTCTTT. J is TRBJ1-1 and V is TRBV2; D is ambiguous. This CDR3 spans 16 amino acids. CDR1 is SNHLY, CDR2 FYNNEI, per germline. The V end lost 6 bases, the J end lost 0 bases, and 17 bases lay between the germline ends.

This clonotype was counted many times. The chain links TRBV4-2 to TRBJ2-3; 9 bases are shared with TRBD2. The CDR3 is 16 residues long. From germline, CDR1 is LGHNA and CDR2 YNFKEQ. The V gene end was trimmed by 4 bases and the J gene end by 4 bases; junction bases not matched to a gene: 9. Here the CDR3 reads CASSPELAGAPDTQYF. CDR3 DNA: TGTGCCAGCAGCCCCGAATTAGCGGGAGCCCCAGATACGCAGTATTTT.

The chain links TRBV20-1 to TRBJ1-4; D possibly corresponds to TRBD1 (5 bases). Germline-derived CDR1 and CDR2 are DFQATT and SNEGSKA (reference sequence). The CDR3 totals 13 residues. V was shortened by 5 bases and J by 7 bases, with 14 bases between the two germline ends. The CDR3 bases are TGCAGTGCTGCAGGGATTTATAGTGAAAAACTGTTTTTT. This translates into CSAAGIYSEKLFF.

The chain uses TRBV7-8 and TRBJ2-1; D is possibly TRBD1 or TRBD2 (5 bases each). Per germline, CDR1 SGHVS and CDR2 FQNEAQ. V lost 3 bases to trimming and J lost 4 bases, with 10 bases between them. The CDR3 totals 14 residues. The DNA for the CDR3 is TGTGCCAGCAGCTTCGGGACGAATTACAATGAGCAGTTCTTC. It codes for CASSFGTNYNEQFF.

This clonotype has more than one count but fewer than ten. CDR3 coding DNA: TGTGCCAGTAGTATATTCGGGAGCCACTCCTACAATGAGCAGTTCTTC. It codes for CASSIFGSHSYNEQFF. J is TRBJ2-1 and V is TRBV19, with D perhaps matching TRBD2 (6 bases). V shed 2 bases and J shed 0 bases, with 11 bases lying between them. The CDR3 has 16 amino acids. CDR1 and CDR2 from the germline V gene are LNHDA and SQIVND (reference sequence).

The V gene is TRBV24-1, the J gene TRBJ2-1, with D perhaps TRBD1 (6 bases). With 2 bases removed from V and 5 bases from J, the gap between germline ends came to 12 bases. The CDR3 loop spans 15 amino acids. Germline values: CDR1 KGHDR, CDR2 SFDVKD. The CDR3 is CATSDSRQGHNEQFF. CDR3 DNA: TGTGCCACCAGTGATTCCCGGCAGGGGCACAATGAGCAGTTCTTC.

The rearrangement uses TRBV5-6 and TRBJ2-7; D remains ambiguous. The V end lost 0 bases, the J end lost 3 bases, and 10 bases lay between the germline ends. In germline, CDR1 is SGHDT, CDR2 YYEEEE. CDR3 length: 14 amino acids. CDR3: CASSLGSSYYEQYF. The CDR3 DNA reads TGTGCCAGCAGCTTGGGCAGTAGTTACTACGAGCAGTACTTC.